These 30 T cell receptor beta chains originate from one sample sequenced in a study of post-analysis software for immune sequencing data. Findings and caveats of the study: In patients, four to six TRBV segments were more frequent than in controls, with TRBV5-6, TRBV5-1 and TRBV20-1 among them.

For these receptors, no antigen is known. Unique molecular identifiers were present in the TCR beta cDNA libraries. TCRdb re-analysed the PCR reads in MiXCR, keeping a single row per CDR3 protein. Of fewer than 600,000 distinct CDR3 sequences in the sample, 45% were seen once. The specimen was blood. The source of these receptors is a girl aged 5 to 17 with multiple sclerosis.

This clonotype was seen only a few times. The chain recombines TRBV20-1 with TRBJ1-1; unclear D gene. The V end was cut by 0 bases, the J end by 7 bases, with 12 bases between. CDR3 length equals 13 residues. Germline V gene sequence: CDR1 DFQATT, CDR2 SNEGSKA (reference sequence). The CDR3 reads CSAREAGRNEAFF. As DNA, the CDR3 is TGCAGTGCTAGAGAGGCAGGAAGGAATGAAGCTTTCTTT.

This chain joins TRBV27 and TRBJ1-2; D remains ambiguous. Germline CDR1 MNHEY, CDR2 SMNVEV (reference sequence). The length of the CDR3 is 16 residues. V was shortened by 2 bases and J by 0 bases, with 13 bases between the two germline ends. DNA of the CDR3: TGTGCCAGCAGTTTACATAGACGGGGAGCTAACTATGGCTACACCTTC. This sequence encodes CASSLHRRGANYGYTF.

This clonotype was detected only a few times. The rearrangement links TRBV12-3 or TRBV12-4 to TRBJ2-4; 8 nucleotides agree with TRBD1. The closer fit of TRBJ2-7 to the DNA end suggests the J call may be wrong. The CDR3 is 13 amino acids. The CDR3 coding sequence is TGTGCCAGCAGTAAGGACAGGGACTACGAGCAGTACTTC. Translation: CASSKDRDYEQYF.

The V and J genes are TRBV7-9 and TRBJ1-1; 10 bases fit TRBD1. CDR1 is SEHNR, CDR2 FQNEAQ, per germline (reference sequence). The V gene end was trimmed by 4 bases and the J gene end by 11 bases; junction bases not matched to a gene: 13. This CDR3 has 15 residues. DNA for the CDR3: TGTGCCAGCAGCTCGACGTCCCGACAGGGGGCTCGGGCTTTCTTT. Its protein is CASSSTSRQGARAFF.

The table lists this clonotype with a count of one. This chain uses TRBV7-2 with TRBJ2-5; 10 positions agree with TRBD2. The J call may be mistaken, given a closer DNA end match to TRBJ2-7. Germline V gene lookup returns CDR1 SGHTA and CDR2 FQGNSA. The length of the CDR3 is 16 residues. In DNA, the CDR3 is TGTGCCAGCAGCCGAATCGCAGCGGGAGGGCGAAACGAGCAGTACTTC. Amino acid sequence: CASSRIAAGGRNEQYF.

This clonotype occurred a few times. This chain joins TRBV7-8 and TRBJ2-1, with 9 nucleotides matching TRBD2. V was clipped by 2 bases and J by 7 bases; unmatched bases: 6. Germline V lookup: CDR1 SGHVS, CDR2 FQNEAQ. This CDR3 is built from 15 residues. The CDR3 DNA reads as TGTGCCAGCAGCTTACTAGCGGGATACGGAAATGAGCAGTTCTTC. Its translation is CASSLLAGYGNEQFF. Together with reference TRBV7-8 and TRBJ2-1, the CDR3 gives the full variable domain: GAGVSQSPRYKVAKRGQDVALRCDPISGHVSLFWYQQALGQGPEFLTYFQNEAQLDKSGLPSDRFFAERPEGSVSTLKIQRTQQEDSAVYLCASSLLAGYGNEQFFGPGTRLTVL.

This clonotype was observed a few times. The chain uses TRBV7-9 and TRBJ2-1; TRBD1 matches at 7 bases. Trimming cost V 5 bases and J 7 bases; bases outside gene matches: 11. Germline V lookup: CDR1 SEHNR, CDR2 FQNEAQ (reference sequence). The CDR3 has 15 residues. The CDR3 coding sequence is TGTGCCAGCAGCCCACGAGGGGGCAGGCAGAATGAGCAGTTCTTC. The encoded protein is CASSPRGGRQNEQFF.

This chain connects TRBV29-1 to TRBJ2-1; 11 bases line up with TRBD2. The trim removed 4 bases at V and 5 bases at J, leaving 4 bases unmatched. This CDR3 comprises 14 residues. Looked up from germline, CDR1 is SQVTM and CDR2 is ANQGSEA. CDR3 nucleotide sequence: TGCAGCGTTGCCGGACTAGCGGGCCACAATGAGCAGTTCTTC. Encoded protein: CSVAGLAGHNEQFF.

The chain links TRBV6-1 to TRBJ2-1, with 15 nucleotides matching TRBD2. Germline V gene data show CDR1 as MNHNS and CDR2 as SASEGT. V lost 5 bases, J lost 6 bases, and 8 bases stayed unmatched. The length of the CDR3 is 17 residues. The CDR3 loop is CASSPGLGLAGGNEQFF. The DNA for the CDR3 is TGTGCCAGCAGTCCAGGACTGGGACTAGCGGGAGGCAATGAGCAGTTCTTC.

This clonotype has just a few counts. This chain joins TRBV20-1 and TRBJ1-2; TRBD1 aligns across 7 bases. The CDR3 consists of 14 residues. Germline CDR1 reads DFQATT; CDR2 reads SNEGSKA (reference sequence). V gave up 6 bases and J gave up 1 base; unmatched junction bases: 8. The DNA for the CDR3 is TGCAGTGCAACCGCCGGGACAGATAACTATGGCTACACCTTC. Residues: CSATAGTDNYGYTF.

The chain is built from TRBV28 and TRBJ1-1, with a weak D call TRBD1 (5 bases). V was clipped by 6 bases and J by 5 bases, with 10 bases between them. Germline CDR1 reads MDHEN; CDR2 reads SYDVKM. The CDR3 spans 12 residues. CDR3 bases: TGTGCCAGCAGGGAGACAGAAACTGAAGCTTTCTTT. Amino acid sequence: CASRETETEAFF. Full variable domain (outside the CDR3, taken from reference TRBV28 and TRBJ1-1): DVKVTQSSRYLVKRTGEKVFLECVQDMDHENMFWYRQDPGLGLRLIYFSYDVKMKEKGDIPEGYSVSREKKERFSLILESASTNQTSMYLCASRETETEAFFGQGTRLTVV.

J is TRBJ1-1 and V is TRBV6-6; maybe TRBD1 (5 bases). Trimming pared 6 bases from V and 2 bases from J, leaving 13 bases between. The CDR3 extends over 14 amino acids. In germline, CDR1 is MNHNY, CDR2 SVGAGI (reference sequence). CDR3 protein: CASSRRQGNTEAFF. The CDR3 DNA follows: TGTGCCAGCAGCCGCCGGCAGGGCAACACTGAAGCTTTCTTT.

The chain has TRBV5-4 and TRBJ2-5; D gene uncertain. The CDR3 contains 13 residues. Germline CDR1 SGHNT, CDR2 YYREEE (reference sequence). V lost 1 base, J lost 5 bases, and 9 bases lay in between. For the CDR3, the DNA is TGTGCCAGCAGCTTGAGGGAAGGCGAGACCCAGTACTTC. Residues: CASSLREGETQYF.

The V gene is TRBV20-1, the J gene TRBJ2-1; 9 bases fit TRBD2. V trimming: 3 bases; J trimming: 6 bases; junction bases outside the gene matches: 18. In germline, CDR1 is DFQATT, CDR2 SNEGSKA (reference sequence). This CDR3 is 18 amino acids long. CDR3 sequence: CSASSRRAGSGSFNEQFF. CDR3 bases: TGCAGTGCTAGCAGCCGTCGCGCTGGTAGCGGGAGTTTCAATGAGCAGTTCTTC.

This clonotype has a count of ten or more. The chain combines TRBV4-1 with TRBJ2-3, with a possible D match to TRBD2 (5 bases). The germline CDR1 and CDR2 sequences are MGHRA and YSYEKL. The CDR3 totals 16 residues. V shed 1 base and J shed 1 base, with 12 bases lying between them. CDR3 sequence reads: CASSQVTERRTDTQYF. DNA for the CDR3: TGCGCCAGCAGCCAAGTCACTGAGCGGCGCACAGATACGCAGTATTTT.

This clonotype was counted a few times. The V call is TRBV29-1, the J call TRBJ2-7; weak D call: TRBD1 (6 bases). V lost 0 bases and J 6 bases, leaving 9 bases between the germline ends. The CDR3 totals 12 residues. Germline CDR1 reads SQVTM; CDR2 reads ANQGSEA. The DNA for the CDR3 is TGCAGCGTTGAAGAGGGGGCGCGCGAGCAGTACTTC. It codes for CSVEEGAREQYF.

The DNA for the CDR3 is TGTGCCAGCAGCCAGGACTCTAGGCTAGGCAAAAACATTCAGTACTTC. This gives the protein CASSQDSRLGKNIQYF. V gene TRBV14 combines with J gene TRBJ2-4; TRBD2 is a possible D gene (5 bases). The germline V and J ends were trimmed by 3 bases and 3 bases, with 15 bases remaining between them. The CDR3 totals 16 residues. Germline V gene sequence: CDR1 SGHDN, CDR2 FVKESK. Filled out from reference TRBV14 and TRBJ2-4, the complete variable domain reads EAGVTQFPSHSVIEKGQTVTLRCDPISGHDNLYWYRRVMGKEIKFLLHFVKESKQDESGMPNNRFLAERTGGTYSTLKVQPAELEDSGVYFCASSQDSRLGKNIQYFGAGTRLSVL.

CDR3 residues: CSADSGGRTDTQYF. The CDR3 DNA follows: TGCAGTGCAGACTCTGGCGGGCGCACAGATACGCAGTATTTT. This sequence joins TRBV20-1 and TRBJ2-3, with D tentatively TRBD2 (5 bases). This CDR3 region has 14 residues. Trimming took 6 bases from V and 1 from J, leaving 14 bases between them. Germline V gene lookup returns CDR1 DFQATT and CDR2 SNEGSKA (reference sequence).

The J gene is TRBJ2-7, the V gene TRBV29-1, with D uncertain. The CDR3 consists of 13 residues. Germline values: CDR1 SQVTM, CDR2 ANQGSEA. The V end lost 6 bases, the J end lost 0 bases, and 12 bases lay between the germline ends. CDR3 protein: CSVVRTSSYEQYF. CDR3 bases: TGCAGCGTCGTACGGACGAGCTCCTACGAGCAGTACTTC.

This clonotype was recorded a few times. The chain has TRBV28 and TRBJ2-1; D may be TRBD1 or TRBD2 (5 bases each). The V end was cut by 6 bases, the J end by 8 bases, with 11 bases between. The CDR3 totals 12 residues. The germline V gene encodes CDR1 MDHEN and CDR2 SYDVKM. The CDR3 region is CASRVRGYEQFF. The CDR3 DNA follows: TGTGCCAGCAGGGTCCGGGGCTATGAGCAGTTCTTC.

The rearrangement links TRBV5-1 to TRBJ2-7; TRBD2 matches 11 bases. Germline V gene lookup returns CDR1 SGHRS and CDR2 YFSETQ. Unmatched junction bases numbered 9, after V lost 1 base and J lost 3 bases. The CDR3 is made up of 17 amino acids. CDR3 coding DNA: TGCGCCAGCAGCTTGAGGGATACTAGCGGGAGTTACTACGAGCAGTACTTC. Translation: CASSLRDTSGSYYEQYF.

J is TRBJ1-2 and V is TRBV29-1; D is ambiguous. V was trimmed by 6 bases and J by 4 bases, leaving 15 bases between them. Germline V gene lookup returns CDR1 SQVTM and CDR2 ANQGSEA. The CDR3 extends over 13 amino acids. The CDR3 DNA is TGCAGCGTGGGTGTGGGCGCTATCTATGGCTACACCTTC. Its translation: CSVGVGAIYGYTF.

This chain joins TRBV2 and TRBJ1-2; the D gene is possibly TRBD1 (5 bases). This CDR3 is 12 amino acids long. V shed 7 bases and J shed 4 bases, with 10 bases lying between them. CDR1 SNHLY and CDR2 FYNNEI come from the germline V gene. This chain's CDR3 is CASIRQGYGYTF. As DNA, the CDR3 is TGTGCCAGCATTCGCCAGGGCTATGGCTACACCTTC.

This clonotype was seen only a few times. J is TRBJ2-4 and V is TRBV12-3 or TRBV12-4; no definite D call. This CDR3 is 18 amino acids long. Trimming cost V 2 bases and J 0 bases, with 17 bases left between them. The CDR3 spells CASSLRALGGIAKNIQYF. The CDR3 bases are TGTGCCAGCAGTTTAAGGGCGCTAGGTGGAATAGCCAAAAACATTCAGTACTTC.

The CDR3 DNA sequence: TGCAGCGTTGATCGGGGAAACACCATATATTTT. Its protein is CSVDRGNTIYF. The chain links TRBV29-1 to TRBJ1-3; D is undetermined. Germline-derived CDR1 and CDR2 are SQVTM and ANQGSEA. The CDR3 covers 11 residues. The V gene lost 3 bases and the J gene lost 4 bases, with 4 bases spanning the gap. The complete variable domain, with remaining parts taken from reference TRBV29-1 and TRBJ1-3, reads SAVISQKPSRDICQRGTSLTIQCQVDSQVTMMFWYRQQPGQSLTLIATANQGSEATYESGFVIDKFPISRPNLTFSTLTVSNMSPEDSSIYLCSVDRGNTIYFGEGSWLTVV.

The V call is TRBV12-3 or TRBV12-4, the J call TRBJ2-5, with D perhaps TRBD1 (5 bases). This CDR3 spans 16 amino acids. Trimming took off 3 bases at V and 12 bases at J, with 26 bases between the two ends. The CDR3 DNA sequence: TGTGCCAGCAGTTTTGGTCGGTCGGCAGGGCAGATTAAGGAGTACTTC. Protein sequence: CASSFGRSAGQIKEYF.

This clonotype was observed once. The DNA for the CDR3 is TGTGCCAGCAGCTTCTCACAGGTTGAGACCCAGTACTTC. It codes for CASSFSQVETQYF. The chain is built from TRBV7-8 and TRBJ2-5; TRBD1 is a possible D gene (5 bases). V lost 3 bases to trimming and J lost 5 bases, with 10 bases between them. The CDR3 contains 13 residues. Germline loops: CDR1 SGHVS, CDR2 FQNEAQ.

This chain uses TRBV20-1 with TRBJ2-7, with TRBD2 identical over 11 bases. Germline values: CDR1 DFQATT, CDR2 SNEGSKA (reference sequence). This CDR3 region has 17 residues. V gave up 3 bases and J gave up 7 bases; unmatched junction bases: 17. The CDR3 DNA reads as TGCAGTGCTAGGTCCCACCAACTAGCGGGAGTCTTTTTGGAGCAGTACTTC. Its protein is CSARSHQLAGVFLEQYF.

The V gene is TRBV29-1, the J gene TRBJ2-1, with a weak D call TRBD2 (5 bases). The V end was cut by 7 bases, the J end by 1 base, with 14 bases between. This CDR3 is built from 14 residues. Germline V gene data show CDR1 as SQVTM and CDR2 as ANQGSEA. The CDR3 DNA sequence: TGCAGCGATGCCGGGATTTCTTCCTACAATGAGCAGTTCTTC. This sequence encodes CSDAGISSYNEQFF.

CDR3 residues: CASSQEYGRASRYNEQFF. DNA for the CDR3: TGTGCCAGCAGCCAAGAATACGGGAGGGCGTCGAGGTACAATGAGCAGTTCTTC. The chain combines TRBV3-1 with TRBJ2-1, with TRBD2 matching over 8 bases. The junction had 11 bases not matched to a gene; V was cut back by 0 bases and J by 4 bases. CDR3 size: 18 residues. Germline CDR1 is LGHDT and CDR2 is YNNKEL (reference sequence).